This T cell receptor (beta chain) was sequenced during a study of blood T cell repertoires in COVID-19. The overall study: The cDNA or gDNA used as material had been derived from T cells, B-cell-depleted T cells, or PBMCs.

Libraries were prepared by immunoSEQ multiplex PCR; TCRdb keeps only in-frame clonotypes and omits some of them. The sample has about 99,000 clones; 85% to 90% are singletons. This CDR3 has 15 residues. Germline V gene data show CDR1 as MNHEY and CDR2 as SVGAGI. The J segment lost 7 bases and the V segment lost 6 bases, leaving 6 bases of the junction unmatched. Sequences were obtained from peripheral blood. The origin of this receptor is a human donor in a cohort sampled during active COVID-19. The chain uses TRBV6-5 and TRBJ2-4; TRBD2 matches 13 bases. CDR3 residues: CASSPPGLAGNIQYF. The CDR3 nucleotides are TGTGCCAGCAGCCCACCGGGACTAGCGGGGAACATTCAGTACTTC.